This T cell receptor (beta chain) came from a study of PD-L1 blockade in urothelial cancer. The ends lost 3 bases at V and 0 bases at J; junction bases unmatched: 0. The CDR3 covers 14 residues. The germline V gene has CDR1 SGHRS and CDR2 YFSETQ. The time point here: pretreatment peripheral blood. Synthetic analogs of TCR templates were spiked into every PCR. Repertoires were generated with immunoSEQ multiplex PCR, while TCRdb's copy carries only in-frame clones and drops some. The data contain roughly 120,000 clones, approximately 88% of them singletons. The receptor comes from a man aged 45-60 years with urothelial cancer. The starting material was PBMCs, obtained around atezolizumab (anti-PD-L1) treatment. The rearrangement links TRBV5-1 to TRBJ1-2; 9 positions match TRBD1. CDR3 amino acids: CASSWDRANYGYTF. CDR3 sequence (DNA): TGCGCCAGCAGCTGGGACAGGGCTAACTATGGCTACACCTTC.